What follows is one T cell receptor (beta chain) and its context. As yet, its antigen is unknown. The sample is drawn from a study of identical twins. TCRdb used MiXCR to reprocess the 5' RACE reads, holding one entry per CDR3 protein. This table holds hundreds of thousands of distinct CDR3 sequences, over 8.5% found once. Study conclusions and caveats: An excess of low generation probability was shown by twin-shared out-of-frame alpha sequences. Insertions ran lower in abundant cord blood beta clonotypes, though not in memory repertoires.

The CDR3 has 14 residues. Trimming shortened V by 7 bases and J by 0 bases, and 14 bases separated the two germline ends. Per germline, CDR1 DFQATT and CDR2 SNEGSKA (reference sequence). These same records also appear under a second study, on yellow fever vaccine responses in identical twins. From that paper: Twins' vaccine T cell response reportedly seemed partly convergent, partly personalized.

The material sequenced was PBMCs. The TCR originated in a woman between 18 and 30 years old in good health. This chain joins TRBV20-1 and TRBJ2-3; the D is unclear. As DNA, the CDR3 is TGCAGTGTTCACCCCGGAGATAGCACAGATACGCAGTATTTT. This gives the protein CSVHPGDSTDTQYF.